This TCR beta chain was documented in a study of control samples from healthy donors and cancer patients. Profiled with immunoSEQ multiplex PCR; TCRdb holds only in-frame clones, not every one. The sample comprises around 94,000 clones, roughly nine tenths of which are singletons, and more than 3.5% rests with the top ten. Germline V gene sequence: CDR1 KGHSH, CDR2 LQKENI. This CDR3 region has 15 residues. Trimming pared 2 bases from V and 0 bases from J, leaving 8 bases between. This clonotype was obtained from a woman in her late teens or twenties in good health. Input material: blood. This chain uses TRBV18 with TRBJ1-3; D remains unclear. The CDR3 is CASSPTRSSGNTIYF. The CDR3 coding sequence is TGTGCCAGCTCACCAACTAGGAGCTCTGGAAACACCATATATTTT.